The 6 T cell receptor beta chains reported below all come from one sample, sequenced in a study of T cell responses to AZD1222 COVID-19 vaccine. TCRdb keeps only in-frame clones here, not all; method: immunoSEQ multiplex PCR. The sample lists about 140,000 clones, around nine tenths occurring once. The sequences come from peripheral blood, collected on day 0 of AZD1222 vaccination. The receptor set was obtained from an adult in good health.

Here the CDR3 DNA reads TGCGCCACTAAACAGGGACCTGGGGTTTACGAGCAGTACTTC. It codes for CATKQGPGVYEQYF. This chain connects TRBV5-1 to TRBJ2-7; TRBD1 is a possible D gene (6 bases). Germline lookup yields CDR1 SGHRS and CDR2 YFSETQ. The ends were cut back, 9 bases at V and 4 bases at J, with 20 bases in the middle. The CDR3 spans 14 residues.

The V gene is TRBV2, the J gene TRBJ1-1, with 8 nucleotides matching TRBD1. The CDR3 sequence is 15 residues long. J gave up 3 bases and V 8 bases, and 11 bases lay outside the gene matches. Germline V lookup: CDR1 SNHLY, CDR2 FYNNEI. The CDR3: CASPPGQGQDTEAFF. DNA of the CDR3: TGTGCCAGCCCCCCCGGACAGGGTCAAGACACTGAAGCTTTCTTT.

CDR3 region: CSVEVGVNEKLFF. The CDR3 region has the DNA TGCAGCGTTGAAGTAGGGGTTAATGAAAAACTGTTTTTT. V gene TRBV29-1 combines with J gene TRBJ1-4, with a weak D call TRBD1 (5 bases). The CDR3 consists of 13 residues. CDR1 and CDR2 (germline): SQVTM, ANQGSEA. V shed 1 base and J shed 4 bases, with 7 bases lying between them. Full variable domain (missing parts from reference TRBV29-1 and TRBJ1-4): SAVISQKPSRDICQRGTSLTIQCQVDSQVTMMFWYRQQPGQSLTLIATANQGSEATYESGFVIDKFPISRPNLTFSTLTVSNMSPEDSSIYLCSVEVGVNEKLFFGSGTQLSVL.

The rearrangement uses TRBV7-6 and TRBJ1-6; 7 bases fit TRBD1. The CDR3 extends over 16 amino acids. Per germline, CDR1 SGHVS and CDR2 FNYEAQ. J was trimmed by 6 bases and V by 1 base; bases with no gene match: 6. CDR3 amino acids: CASSLDRDSSNSPLHF. Written as DNA, the CDR3 is TGTGCCAGCAGCTTAGACAGGGACAGCTCTAATTCACCCCTCCACTTT. Complete variable domain (other parts from reference TRBV7-6 and TRBJ1-6): GAGVSQSPRYKVTKRGQDVALRCDPISGHVSLYWYRQALGQGPEFLTYFNYEAQQDKSGLPNDRFSAERPEGSISTLTIQRTEQRDSAMYRCASSLDRDSSNSPLHFGNGTRLTVT.

This chain uses TRBV18 with TRBJ2-1; 11 nucleotides match TRBD2. Germline values: CDR1 KGHSH, CDR2 LQKENI. V lost 3 bases to trimming and J lost 0 bases; unmatched junction nucleotides: 4. The CDR3 runs to 17 residues. The CDR3 region is CASSPRLAGISYNEQFF. In DNA form, the CDR3 reads TGTGCCAGCTCACCTCGACTAGCGGGAATCTCCTACAATGAGCAGTTCTTC.

The chain carries TRBV12-3 or TRBV12-4 and TRBJ2-7; maybe TRBD1 (6 bases). Trimming took off 3 bases at V and 3 bases at J, with 9 bases between the two ends. This CDR3 comprises 13 residues. CDR3 in DNA: TGTGCCAGCAGTTTCTCAGGGGTCTACGAGCAGTACTTC. It yields the protein CASSFSGVYEQYF.